Following are 6 T cell receptor beta chains from one sample sequenced in a study of metastatic and nonmetastatic thyroid tumors. TCRdb re-called the PCR reads through MiXCR. The table includes 20,000 to 25,000 clones, roughly a quarter detected once. Thyroid surgery took place with no prior treatment in any patient. The sequenced sample consisted of tumor tissue. The receptors shown here come from a male donor with papillary thyroid cancer or a benign thyroid nodule (not recorded which). Some clones in this sample may be carry-over from other donors' samples.

Points on this clone: The junction does not match germline at one end; this may be a read error. The V call is TRBV4-2, the J call TRBJ2-7; perhaps D is TRBD1 or TRBD2 (5 bases each). Per the germline V gene, CDR1 is LGHNA and CDR2 is YNFKEQ. The CDR3 has 16 residues. The CDR3 sequence: CVSSQEGTGRSYEQYF. CDR3 DNA sequence: TGTGTCAGCAGCCAAGAGGGGACGGGGCGCTCCTACGAGCAGTACTTC.

This clone was observed a handful of times. V is TRBV27 and J is TRBJ2-2; perhaps TRBD2 as D (6 bases). Trimming took off 7 bases at V and 3 bases at J, with 12 bases between the two ends. CDR1 MNHEY and CDR2 SMNVEV come from the germline V gene (reference sequence). The CDR3 has 14 amino acids. DNA for the CDR3: TGTGCCAGCAACGACGGGAGCTACACCGGGGAGCTGTTTTTT. It encodes CASNDGSYTGELFF.

For this clone: A read error is possible here, since a much larger clone lies one base away. The genes are TRBV3-1 and TRBJ2-7, with TRBD1 matching over 7 bases. Germline CDR1 and CDR2: LGHDT and YNNKEL (reference sequence). With V trimmed by 4 bases and J by 2 bases, 2 bases remained unmatched. The CDR3 is 13 residues long. This CDR3 reads CASSLRGTYEQYF. In nucleotides, the CDR3 is TGTGCCAGCAGCCTCAGGGGGACCTACGAGCAGTACTTC.

This clone was picked up a small number of times. Distinct nucleotide sequences in the sample also encode this CDR3. The genes are TRBV6-1 and TRBJ1-1; 7 nucleotides align to TRBD1. From germline, CDR1 is MNHNS and CDR2 SASEGT. J gave up 5 bases and V 6 bases, and 6 bases lay outside the gene matches. CDR3 length: 13 amino acids. CDR3 loop: CASRRTGVTEAFF. The CDR3 DNA follows: TGTGCCAGCAGACGTACAGGGGTAACTGAAGCTTTCTTT.

The sample holds many counts of this clone. The chain couples TRBV27 to TRBJ1-2; D might be TRBD1 (6 bases). The CDR3 consists of 13 residues. V gave up 3 bases and J gave up 6 bases, with 11 bases separating them. Germline lookup yields CDR1 MNHEY and CDR2 SMNVEV (reference sequence). The DNA of the CDR3 is TGTGCCAGCAGTTTGATGGGGGCGAATGGCTACACCTTC. It translates to CASSLMGANGYTF.

J is TRBJ1-6 and V is TRBV20-1; D is perhaps TRBD1 (5 bases). Trimming removed 3 bases at V and 7 bases at J, with 16 bases between. This CDR3 contains 15 residues. CDR1 is DFQATT and CDR2 is SNEGSKA in the germline V gene (reference sequence). The CDR3 reads CSASRQGGWNSPLHF. CDR3 coding DNA: TGCAGTGCTAGTCGGCAGGGTGGTTGGAATTCACCCCTCCACTTT.